Listed below are T cell receptor beta chains from one sample, sequenced in a study of Graves' ophthalmopathy and Graves' hyperthyroidism. TCRdb reprocessed the multiplex PCR reads with MiXCR, giving one entry per CDR3 protein. The top ten hold approximately 10% of the sample, which has over a million distinct CDR3 sequences, 36% seen once. The sequenced sample was peripheral blood or thyroid tissue (not recorded which). The receptors come from an adult man with Graves' hyperthyroidism. CDR3s include the opening cysteine and the closing phenylalanine or tryptophan. D genes are given only for firm matches. The size entry is marked missing in some rows and otherwise reads once, few, many or a size class.

clone size: once; J gene: TRBJ2-1; V gene: TRBV2; D gene: TRBD1; CDR3 protein: CASPQDRGSYNEQFF; CDR3 DNA: TGTGCCAGCCCCCAGGACAGGGGATCCTACAATGAGCAGTTCTTC
clone size: many; J gene: TRBJ2-5; V gene: TRBV12-3/TRBV12-4; D gene: -; CDR3 protein: CASRLEGSRQETQYF; CDR3 DNA: TGTGCCAGCAGACTGGAGGGCAGTCGACAAGAGACCCAGTACTTC
clone size: once; J gene: TRBJ2-2; V gene: TRBV25-1; D gene: TRBD2; CDR3 protein: CASSTFPGLASNTGELFF; CDR3 DNA: TGTGCCAGCAGCACCTTTCCGGGACTAGCCTCGAACACCGGGGAGCTGTTTTTT
clone size: few; J gene: TRBJ1-4; V gene: TRBV7-2; D gene: -; CDR3 protein: CASSLGQGLRANEKLFF; CDR3 DNA: TGTGCCAGCAGCTTAGGCCAGGGGTTACGAGCTAATGAAAAACTGTTTTTT
clone size: -; J gene: TRBJ1-5; V gene: TRBV2; D gene: -; CDR3 protein: CASTRDYGSWSNQPQHF; CDR3 DNA: TGTGCCAGCACCAGGGACTATGGCTCATGGAGCAATCAGCCCCAGCATTTT
clone size: many; J gene: TRBJ1-5; V gene: TRBV6-6; D gene: -; CDR3 protein: CASSYSQGGNQPQHF; CDR3 DNA: TGTGCCAGCAGTTACTCGCAGGGCGGCAATCAGCCCCAGCATTTT
clone size: -; J gene: TRBJ1-4; V gene: TRBV29-1; D gene: TRBD1; CDR3 protein: CSGGTGTGGEKLFF; CDR3 DNA: TGCAGCGGCGGGACTGGGACAGGGGGGGAAAAACTGTTTTTT
clone size: -; J gene: TRBJ1-1; V gene: TRBV6-5; D gene: -; CDR3 protein: CANSYSGEAFF; CDR3 DNA: TGTGCCAACAGTTACTCGGGGGAAGCTTTCTTT
clone size: many; J gene: TRBJ1-1; V gene: TRBV19; D gene: -; CDR3 protein: CASREAAGDFAEAFF; CDR3 DNA: TGTGCCAGTAGGGAGGCGGCAGGGGACTTTGCTGAAGCTTTCTTT
clone size: -; J gene: TRBJ2-5; V gene: TRBV10-3; D gene: TRBD1; CDR3 protein: CAIRPGTEAGETQYF; CDR3 DNA: TGTGCCATCAGACCCGGGACAGAGGCAGGGGAGACCCAGTACTTC
clone size: -; J gene: TRBJ2-7; V gene: TRBV20-1; D gene: -; CDR3 protein: CSASRTGAGEQYF; CDR3 DNA: TGCAGTGCCAGCAGGACTGGGGCGGGCGAGCAGTACTTC
clone size: -; J gene: TRBJ1-5; V gene: TRBV6-5; D gene: -; CDR3 protein: CASSYARYNQPQHF; CDR3 DNA: TGTGCCAGCAGCTACGCCAGATACAATCAGCCCCAGCATTTT
clone size: -; J gene: TRBJ1-1; V gene: TRBV7-6; D gene: TRBD1; CDR3 protein: CASSLGQGISGDTEAFF; CDR3 DNA: TGTGCCAGCAGCTTAGGACAGGGCATTTCGGGGGACACTGAAGCTTTCTTT
clone size: once; J gene: TRBJ1-2; V gene: TRBV12-3/TRBV12-4; D gene: TRBD1; CDR3 protein: CASSSKWDRGVGYTF; CDR3 DNA: TGTGCCAGCAGTTCCAAATGGGACAGGGGAGTCGGCTACACCTTC
clone size: few; J gene: TRBJ1-5; V gene: TRBV11-2; D gene: -; CDR3 protein: CASSFGGQPRTQHF; CDR3 DNA: TGTGCCAGCAGCTTCGGAGGACAGCCGAGGACCCAGCATTTT
clone size: -; J gene: TRBJ1-5; V gene: TRBV20-1; D gene: -; CDR3 protein: CSASTNMGENQPQHF; CDR3 DNA: TGCAGTGCCAGCACCAACATGGGGGAAAATCAGCCCCAGCATTTT
clone size: -; J gene: TRBJ1-1; V gene: TRBV7-2; D gene: -; CDR3 protein: CASSQVDIRGKNTEAFF; CDR3 DNA: TGCGCCAGCAGCCAAGTCGATATCAGGGGTAAGAACACTGAAGCTTTCTTT
clone size: -; J gene: TRBJ1-5; V gene: TRBV12-3/TRBV12-4; D gene: TRBD1; CDR3 protein: CASRADRGRDQPQHF; CDR3 DNA: TGTGCCAGCAGGGCGGACAGGGGGCGGGATCAGCCCCAGCATTTT
clone size: few; J gene: TRBJ2-2; V gene: TRBV28; D gene: -; CDR3 protein: CASSFSSPSEELFF; CDR3 DNA: TGTGCCAGCAGTTTCAGTAGCCCGAGCGAGGAGCTGTTTTTT
clone size: few; J gene: TRBJ1-2; V gene: TRBV5-4; D gene: TRBD1; CDR3 protein: CASSGGTGGSGYTF; CDR3 DNA: TGTGCCAGCAGCGGGGGGACAGGGGGTAGTGGCTACACCTTC
clone size: -; J gene: TRBJ1-3; V gene: TRBV14; D gene: -; CDR3 protein: CASSPPVAAGNTIYF; CDR3 DNA: TGTGCCAGCAGCCCACCCGTAGCAGCTGGAAACACCATATATTTT
clone size: -; J gene: TRBJ2-5; V gene: TRBV29-1; D gene: -; CDR3 protein: CSVEAGMETQYF; CDR3 DNA: TGCAGCGTTGAGGCGGGAATGGAGACCCAGTACTTC
clone size: few; J gene: TRBJ1-3; V gene: TRBV5-4; D gene: -; CDR3 protein: CASSLFGDSGNTIYF; CDR3 DNA: TGTGCCAGCAGCTTATTCGGGGATTCTGGAAACACCATATATTTT
clone size: -; J gene: TRBJ1-1; V gene: TRBV9; D gene: TRBD1; CDR3 protein: CASRHGQGNTEAFF; CDR3 DNA: TGTGCCAGCAGACACGGACAGGGAAACACTGAAGCTTTCTTT
clone size: many; J gene: TRBJ2-7; V gene: TRBV20-1; D gene: -; CDR3 protein: CSASSASRSSYEQYF; CDR3 DNA: TGCAGTGCTAGTTCGGCTAGCCGATCCTCCTACGAGCAGTACTTC
clone size: many; J gene: TRBJ2-5; V gene: TRBV7-2; D gene: -; CDR3 protein: CASSPLWRRAGETQYF; CDR3 DNA: TGTGCCAGCAGCCCACTCTGGAGAAGGGCAGGGGAGACCCAGTACTTC
clone size: many; J gene: TRBJ2-7; V gene: TRBV24-1; D gene: -; CDR3 protein: CATSDWDGYEQYF; CDR3 DNA: TGTGCCACCAGTGATTGGGACGGCTACGAGCAGTACTTC